A single T cell receptor (beta chain) is shown here with its context. No antigen is known for it. The germline V gene has CDR1 LGHNA and CDR2 YSLEER. The CDR3 has 16 amino acids. After removal of 4 bases from V and 5 bases from J, the junction contained 8 bases not matched to a gene. This record comes from a study of vaccination effects on CD4 cells after COVID-19. Overall study context: Two doses of either BNT162b2 or mRNA-1273 were given to each participant.

Points from the study as a whole: Clones from infection and from vaccination both contracted markedly late after vaccination.

Repertoires were generated with immunoSEQ multiplex PCR, while TCRdb's copy carries only in-frame clones and drops some. The data contain tens of thousands of clones, about 80% of them singletons. Culturing for nine to ten days preceded CD4+ T cell isolation. Specimen: CD4+ T cells from PBMCs cultured without peptide, collected before COVID-19 vaccination. The sequence was obtained from a human donor who had a prior SARS-CoV-2 infection. The V call is TRBV4-3, the J call TRBJ1-4; 9 positions match TRBD1. CDR3 protein: CASSPGQGRGNEKLFF. DNA of the CDR3: TGCGCCAGCAGCCCTGGACAGGGGAGAGGGAATGAAAAACTGTTTTTT.